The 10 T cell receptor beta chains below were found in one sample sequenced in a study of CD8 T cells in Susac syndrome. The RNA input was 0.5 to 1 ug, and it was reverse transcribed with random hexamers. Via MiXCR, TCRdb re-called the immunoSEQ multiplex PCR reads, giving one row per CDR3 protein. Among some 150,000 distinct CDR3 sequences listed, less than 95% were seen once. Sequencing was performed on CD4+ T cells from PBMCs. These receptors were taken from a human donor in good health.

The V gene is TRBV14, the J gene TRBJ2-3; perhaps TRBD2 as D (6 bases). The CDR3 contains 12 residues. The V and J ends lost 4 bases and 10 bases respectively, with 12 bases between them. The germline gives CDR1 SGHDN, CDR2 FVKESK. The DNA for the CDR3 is TGTGCCAGCAGCCTGGGACTTCTGCCGCAGTATTTT. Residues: CASSLGLLPQYF.

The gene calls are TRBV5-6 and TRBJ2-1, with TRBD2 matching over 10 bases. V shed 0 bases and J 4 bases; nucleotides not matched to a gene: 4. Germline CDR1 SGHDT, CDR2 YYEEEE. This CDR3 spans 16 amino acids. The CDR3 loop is CASSLAPSGRYNEQFF. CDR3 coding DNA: TGTGCCAGCAGCTTGGCCCCTAGCGGGAGATACAATGAGCAGTTCTTC.

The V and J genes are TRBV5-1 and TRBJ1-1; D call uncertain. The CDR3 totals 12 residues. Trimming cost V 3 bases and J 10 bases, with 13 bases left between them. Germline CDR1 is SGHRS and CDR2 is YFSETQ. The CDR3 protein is CASSSERGGAFF. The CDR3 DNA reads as TGCGCCAGCAGCTCGGAAAGAGGAGGAGCTTTCTTT.

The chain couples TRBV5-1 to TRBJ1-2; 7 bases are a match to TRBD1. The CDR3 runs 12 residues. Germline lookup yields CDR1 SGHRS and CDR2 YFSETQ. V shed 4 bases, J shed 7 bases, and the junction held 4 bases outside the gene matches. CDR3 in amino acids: CASSPGQFGYTF. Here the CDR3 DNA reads TGCGCCAGCAGCCCGGGACAGTTTGGCTACACCTTC.

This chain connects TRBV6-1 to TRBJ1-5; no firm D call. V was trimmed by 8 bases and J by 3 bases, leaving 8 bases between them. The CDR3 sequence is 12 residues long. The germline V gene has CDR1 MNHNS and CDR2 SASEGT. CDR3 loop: CASVSSNQPQHF. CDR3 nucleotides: TGTGCCAGCGTCTCATCCAATCAGCCCCAGCATTTT.

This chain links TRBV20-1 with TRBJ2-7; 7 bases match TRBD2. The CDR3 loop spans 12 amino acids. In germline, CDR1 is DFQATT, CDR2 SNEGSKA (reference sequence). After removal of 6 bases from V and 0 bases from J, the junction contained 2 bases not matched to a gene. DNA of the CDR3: TGCAGTGCCACTAGCGCCTCCTACGAGCAGTACTTC. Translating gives CSATSASYEQYF.

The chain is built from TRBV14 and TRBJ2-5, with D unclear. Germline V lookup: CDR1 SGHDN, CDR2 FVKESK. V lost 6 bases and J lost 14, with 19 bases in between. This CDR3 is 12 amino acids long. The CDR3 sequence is CASRQTGPPIYF. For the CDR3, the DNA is TGTGCCAGCAGACAGACCGGGCCCCCCATCTACTTC. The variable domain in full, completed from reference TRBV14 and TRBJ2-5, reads EAGVTQFPSHSVIEKGQTVTLRCDPISGHDNLYWYRRVMGKEIKFLLHFVKESKQDESGMPNNRFLAERTGGTYSTLKVQPAELEDSGVYFCASRQTGPPIYFGPGTRLLVL.

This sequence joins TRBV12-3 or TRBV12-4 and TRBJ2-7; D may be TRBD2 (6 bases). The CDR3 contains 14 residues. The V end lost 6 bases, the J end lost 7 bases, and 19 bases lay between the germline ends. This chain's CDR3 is CASSFGGGRAEQYF. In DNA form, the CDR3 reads TGTGCCAGCAGCTTCGGCGGAGGGCGGGCTGAGCAGTACTTC.

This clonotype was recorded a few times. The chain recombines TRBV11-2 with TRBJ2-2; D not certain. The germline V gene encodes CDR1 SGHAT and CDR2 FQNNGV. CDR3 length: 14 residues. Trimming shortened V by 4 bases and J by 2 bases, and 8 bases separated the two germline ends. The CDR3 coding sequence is TGTGCCAGCAGCTCCGATGTCAACACCGGGGAGCTGTTTTTT. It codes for CASSSDVNTGELFF.

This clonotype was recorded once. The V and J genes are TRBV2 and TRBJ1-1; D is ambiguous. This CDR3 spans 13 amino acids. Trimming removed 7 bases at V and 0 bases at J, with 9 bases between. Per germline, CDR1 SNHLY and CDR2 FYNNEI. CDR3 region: CASMAGMNTEAFF. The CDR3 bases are TGTGCCAGCATGGCAGGAATGAACACTGAAGCTTTCTTT.